The 32 T cell receptor beta chains in this list originate from one sample, sequenced in a study of T cells after yellow fever vaccination. One entry per CDR3 protein results from TCRdb running MiXCR on the 5' RACE reads. The sample holds about 630,000 distinct CDR3 sequences; roughly an eighth are singletons and the top ten take approximately 15%. The source material was PBMCs, sampled on the day of the yellow fever booster vaccination. The receptor source for this set is a man aged 25 to 40 who received the YFV17D yellow fever vaccine.

This clonotype was seen more than once but under ten times. The chain has TRBV20-1 and TRBJ2-5; 14 nucleotides line up with TRBD2. Germline-derived CDR1 and CDR2 are DFQATT and SNEGSKA (reference sequence). Germline trimming cut 3 bases from V and 5 bases from J; bases unmatched to any gene: 5. The CDR3 runs to 15 residues. The CDR3 DNA reads TGCAGTGCTAGTCCTAGGACTAGCGGGAGGGAGACCCAGTACTTC. It yields the protein CSASPRTSGRETQYF.

The sample holds a few counts of this clonotype. The CDR3 DNA follows: TGCGCCAGCAGCTTAACCCCGGGACAGGGGTACAATGAGCAGTTCTTC. Its protein product is CASSLTPGQGYNEQFF. The rearrangement links TRBV5-1 to TRBJ2-1; 10 bases agree with TRBD1. V trimming: 2 bases; J trimming: 4 bases; junction bases outside the gene matches: 6. CDR1 is SGHRS, CDR2 YFSETQ, per germline. The CDR3 covers 16 residues.

The V and J genes are TRBV19 and TRBJ2-3, with D possibly being TRBD1 or TRBD2 (5 bases each). The CDR3 is 16 amino acids. Trimming took 1 base from V and 1 from J, leaving 12 bases between them. Looked up from germline, CDR1 is LNHDA and CDR2 is SQIVND (reference sequence). CDR3 bases: TGTGCCAGTAGTATAGGCCGGGACCGCCGCACAGATACGCAGTATTTT. Its protein product is CASSIGRDRRTDTQYF.

The chain combines TRBV3-1 with TRBJ2-3, with a possible D match to TRBD2 (5 bases). Trimming took off 0 bases at V and 9 bases at J, with 7 bases between the two ends. Germline V lookup: CDR1 LGHDT, CDR2 YNNKEL (reference sequence). This CDR3 comprises 12 residues. CDR3 nucleotides: TGTGCCAGCAGCCAAGATCCTAGCACGCAGTATTTT. Translation: CASSQDPSTQYF.

The table lists this clonotype with a few counts. The J gene is TRBJ2-3, the V gene TRBV5-1; D not resolved. Germline V gives CDR1 SGHRS, CDR2 YFSETQ. Trimming took off 0 bases at V and 2 bases at J, with 7 bases between the two ends. The CDR3 length is 14 residues. In DNA form, the CDR3 reads TGCGCCAGCAGCTTGGACCGAACCACAGATACGCAGTATTTT. Encoded protein: CASSLDRTTDTQYF.

This clonotype turned up a few times. The chain is built from TRBV6-2 or TRBV6-3 and TRBJ2-3, with D possibly being TRBD1 (5 bases). The CDR3 is 13 amino acids. Trimming took 5 bases from V and 3 from J, leaving 9 bases between them. CDR1 MNHEY and CDR2 SVGEGT come from the germline V gene. The CDR3: CASSSRQTDTQYF. The CDR3 nucleotides are TGTGCCAGCAGTAGCAGACAGACAGATACGCAGTATTTT.

In this sample, this clonotype turned up a few times. The chain is built from TRBV3-1 and TRBJ2-5; 8 positions agree with TRBD1. The CDR3 contains 15 residues. The germline V gene encodes CDR1 LGHDT and CDR2 YNNKEL (reference sequence). V dropped 5 bases and J dropped 4; count of bases not matched to a gene: 9. The CDR3 region is CASSARQGRGETQYF. The DNA for the CDR3 is TGTGCCAGCAGCGCTCGACAGGGGAGAGGAGAGACCCAGTACTTC.

This clonotype was observed many times. This chain connects TRBV7-9 to TRBJ2-3, with unresolved D. V dropped 3 bases and J dropped 0 bases, with 4 bases sitting between them. The length of the CDR3 is 13 residues. The germline gives CDR1 SEHNR, CDR2 FQNEAQ (reference sequence). Written as DNA, the CDR3 is TGTGCCAGCAGCTTGAAAAGCACAGATACGCAGTATTTT. This sequence encodes CASSLKSTDTQYF. Supplemented by reference TRBV7-9 and TRBJ2-3, the full variable domain reads DTGVSQNPRHKITKRGQNVTFRCDPISEHNRLYWYRQTLGQGPEFLTYFQNEAQLEKSRLLSDRFSAERPKGSFSTLEIQRTEQGDSAMYLCASSLKSTDTQYFGPGTRLTVL.

The chain joins TRBV6-1 to TRBJ2-3; 15 bases line up with TRBD2. The CDR3 totals 17 residues. CDR1 MNHNS and CDR2 SASEGT come from the germline V gene. After removal of 5 bases from V and 0 bases from J, the junction contained 3 bases not matched to a gene. The DNA for the CDR3 is TGTGCCAGCAGTCCCGGACTAGCGGGAGGGAGCACAGATACGCAGTATTTT. It yields the protein CASSPGLAGGSTDTQYF.

This clonotype showed up many times. The V and J genes are TRBV6-2 or TRBV6-3 and TRBJ2-3, with 7 bases fitting TRBD1. Trimming removed 2 bases from V and 1 base from J; junction bases left unmatched: 6. The germline V gene has CDR1 MNHEY and CDR2 SVGEGT. This CDR3 contains 16 residues. CDR3 residues: CASSYQQGLRTDTQYF. CDR3 sequence (DNA): TGTGCCAGCAGTTACCAACAGGGGCTGCGCACAGATACGCAGTATTTT.

In its sample, this clonotype was seen a few times. CDR3 region: CASSGLAGGGNEQFF. CDR3 sequence (DNA): TGTGCCAGCAGTGGACTAGCGGGAGGGGGGAATGAGCAGTTCTTC. The chain employs TRBV2 and TRBJ2-1; 14 nucleotides align to TRBD2. The germline gives CDR1 SNHLY, CDR2 FYNNEI. Germline trimming cut 4 bases from V and 7 bases from J; bases unmatched to any gene: 3. This CDR3 comprises 15 residues.

The V call is TRBV24-1, the J call TRBJ2-1; TRBD1 agrees at 7 bases. The junction had 2 bases not matched to a gene; V was cut back by 3 bases and J by 1 base. There are 15 residues in the CDR3. Germline CDR1 reads KGHDR; CDR2 reads SFDVKD. The CDR3 sequence is CATSDRGQSYNEQFF. As DNA, the CDR3 is TGTGCCACCAGTGATCGGGGACAGTCCTACAATGAGCAGTTCTTC.

Here the CDR3 DNA reads TGCGCCAGCAGCCAAGATCGGGGGATCGCCACTGAAGCTTTCTTT. It yields the protein CASSQDRGIATEAFF. The chain employs TRBV4-3 and TRBJ1-1; weak D call: TRBD1 (5 bases). In germline, CDR1 is LGHNA, CDR2 YSLEER. The CDR3 runs 15 residues. V was pared by 0 bases and J by 4 bases, with 12 bases between.

This clonotype showed up just a few times. This rearrangement joins TRBV20-1 to TRBJ2-5; 9 positions match TRBD2. The CDR3 totals 18 residues. V gave up 1 base and J gave up 4 bases; unmatched junction bases: 16. Germline CDR1 is DFQATT and CDR2 is SNEGSKA (reference sequence). The CDR3 loop reads CSARGGLRVAGEGETQYF. Written as DNA, the CDR3 is TGCAGTGCTAGAGGAGGTCTCAGGGTAGCGGGAGAAGGAGAGACCCAGTACTTC.

The sample holds many counts of this clonotype. This chain connects TRBV6-5 to TRBJ2-5; the D gene is possibly TRBD1 (5 bases). Germline V gene data show CDR1 as MNHEY and CDR2 as SVGAGI. Between the trimmed V and J ends, which lost 4 bases and 5 bases, there was a span of 8 bases. This CDR3 is 12 amino acids long. In DNA, the CDR3 is TGTGCCAGCAGTTTGAACAGGGAGACCCAGTACTTC. Protein product: CASSLNRETQYF.

Many counts were recorded for this clonotype. The chain uses TRBV3-1 and TRBJ1-2; the D gene is possibly TRBD1 (5 bases). The CDR3 totals 12 residues. CDR1 LGHDT and CDR2 YNNKEL come from the germline V gene (reference sequence). V was cut by 1 base and J by 7 bases, with 7 bases left in between. CDR3: CASSQAGGGYTF. DNA for the CDR3: TGTGCCAGCAGCCAAGCCGGGGGTGGCTACACCTTC.

The V call is TRBV5-1, the J call TRBJ2-5; D is ambiguous. This CDR3 is built from 14 residues. Between the trimmed V and J ends, which lost 0 bases and 7 bases, there was a span of 13 bases. Germline V CDR1 and CDR2: SGHRS, YFSETQ. The CDR3 loop is CASSLESDLGTQYF. CDR3 sequence (DNA): TGCGCCAGCAGCTTGGAAAGCGACCTTGGGACCCAGTACTTC.

In DNA form, the CDR3 reads TGCAGTGCTAAGAGAGGGCTAGCGACAGATACGCAGTATTTT. Protein: CSAKRGLATDTQYF. The chain carries TRBV20-1 and TRBJ2-3; D is possibly TRBD2 (6 bases). CDR1 is DFQATT and CDR2 is SNEGSKA in the germline V gene (reference sequence). This CDR3 is built from 14 residues. V shed 4 bases and J shed 3 bases, with 14 bases lying between them.

This clonotype has at least ten counts. The rearrangement links TRBV18 to TRBJ1-5; TRBD1 might be the D (5 bases). The V end lost 8 bases, the J end lost 5 bases, and 13 bases lay between the germline ends. The CDR3 covers 13 residues. CDR1 KGHSH and CDR2 LQKENI come from the germline V gene. The CDR3 nucleotides are TGTGCCAGCAGCCCGCAGGGAGATCAGCCCCAGCATTTT. Translating it yields CASSPQGDQPQHF. Supplemented by reference TRBV18 and TRBJ1-5, the full variable domain reads NAGVMQNPRHLVRRRGQEARLRCSPMKGHSHVYWYRQLPEEGLKFMVYLQKENIIDESGMPKERFSAEFPKEGPSILRIQQVVRGDSAAYFCASSPQGDQPQHFGDGTRLSIL.

V usage is TRBV20-1 and J usage is TRBJ2-7; 7 bases line up with TRBD2. With 3 bases clipped from V and 2 bases from J, the junction kept 10 bases outside the gene matches. CDR3 length: 15 residues. From germline, CDR1 is DFQATT and CDR2 SNEGSKA (reference sequence). The CDR3 region is CSASPFGAGPYEQYF. CDR3 nucleotide sequence: TGCAGTGCTAGCCCCTTCGGAGCGGGGCCCTACGAGCAGTACTTC.

This clonotype was seen a few times. This chain uses TRBV6-1 with TRBJ1-5; no firm D call. The CDR3 length is 16 residues. Germline V gives CDR1 MNHNS, CDR2 SASEGT. V was cut by 1 base and J by 0 bases, with 10 bases left in between. CDR3 in DNA: TGTGCCAGCAGTGAAGTTGGAATTTATAGCAATCAGCCCCAGCATTTT. Its protein is CASSEVGIYSNQPQHF.

Ten or more counts support this clonotype. The chain employs TRBV9 and TRBJ1-5; possibly TRBD1 for D (5 bases). V lost 0 bases and J 6 bases, leaving 7 bases between the germline ends. CDR3 length: 13 amino acids. Germline V gene lookup returns CDR1 SGDLS and CDR2 YYNGEE. Here the CDR3 reads CASSVGGGQPQHF. CDR3 in DNA: TGTGCCAGCAGCGTAGGCGGGGGTCAGCCCCAGCATTTT.

There are a few counts of this clonotype. The junction does not match germline at one end; this may be a read error. The chain is built from TRBV7-2 and TRBJ2-2, with a weak D call TRBD2 (5 bases). The CDR3 contains 12 residues. Germline V lookup: CDR1 SGHTA, CDR2 FQGNSA. DNA of the CDR3: TGCGCCTTGGGCAACGGGGCCGGGGAGCTGTTTTTT. Encoded protein: CALGNGAGELFF.

In this sample, this clonotype turned up many times. The rearrangement links TRBV28 to TRBJ2-1; D unclear. V was cut by 7 bases and J by 2 bases, with 9 bases left in between. CDR3 length: 13 amino acids. CDR1 is MDHEN and CDR2 is SYDVKM in the germline V gene. CDR3 coding DNA: TGTGCCAGCAAGGAAGTTCCCTACAATGAGCAGTTCTTC. The encoded protein is CASKEVPYNEQFF.

A few counts support this clonotype. The chain uses TRBV20-1 and TRBJ1-2; D ambiguous. CDR3 length equals 16 residues. Germline V gene sequence: CDR1 DFQATT, CDR2 SNEGSKA (reference sequence). Trimming took off 0 bases at V and 0 bases at J, with 14 bases between the two ends. The CDR3 bases are TGCAGTGCTAGAGATGAGGACGCCGCGACTAACTATGGCTACACCTTC. Its protein is CSARDEDAATNYGYTF.

This clonotype was detected only a few times. V gene TRBV7-9 combines with J gene TRBJ2-1, with 9 nucleotides matching TRBD2. CDR1 is SEHNR, CDR2 FQNEAQ, per germline (reference sequence). The CDR3 has 17 residues. V gave up 5 bases and J gave up 6 bases; unmatched junction bases: 14. DNA for the CDR3: TGTGCCAGCAGCCCGACGATGGGCGGGAGGGTTTTCAATGAGCAGTTCTTC. Translation: CASSPTMGGRVFNEQFF.

The sample holds a few counts of this clonotype. The chain employs TRBV5-6 and TRBJ2-5; D is ambiguous. The germline V and J ends were trimmed by 7 bases and 2 bases, with 9 bases remaining between them. Per germline, CDR1 SGHDT and CDR2 YYEEEE. The CDR3 contains 12 residues. The CDR3 protein is CASLHSQETQYF. DNA for the CDR3: TGTGCCAGCTTGCACAGTCAAGAGACCCAGTACTTC. The full variable domain, rest sourced from reference TRBV5-6 and TRBJ2-5, is DAGVTQSPTHLIKTRGQQVTLRCSPKSGHDTVSWYQQALGQGPQFIFQYYEEEERQRGNFPDRFSGHQFPNYSSELNVNALLLGDSALYLCASLHSQETQYFGPGTRLLVL.

This rearrangement joins TRBV3-1 to TRBJ2-7, with D unresolved. Germline CDR1 LGHDT, CDR2 YNNKEL (reference sequence). There are 14 residues in the CDR3. Trimming cost V 1 base and J 0 bases, with 7 bases left between them. This chain's CDR3 is CASSQGRFSYEQYF. The CDR3 DNA follows: TGTGCCAGCAGCCAAGGCAGATTCTCCTACGAGCAGTACTTC.

This chain connects TRBV6-5 to TRBJ2-5; possibly TRBD1 or TRBD2 for D (6 bases each). In germline, CDR1 is MNHEY, CDR2 SVGAGI. CDR3 length: 16 residues. With 4 bases removed from V and 5 bases from J, the gap between germline ends came to 20 bases. The CDR3 sequence is CASSSGSRQVLETQYF. Here the CDR3 DNA reads TGTGCCAGCAGTTCCGGGAGCCGACAGGTTTTGGAGACCCAGTACTTC.

This clonotype showed up just a few times. The chain employs TRBV7-3 and TRBJ1-3; 9 nucleotides line up with TRBD1. CDR1 is SGHTA, CDR2 FQGTGA, per germline. V lost 1 base, J lost 0 bases, and 13 bases stayed unmatched. The CDR3 sequence is 20 residues long. Here the CDR3 DNA reads TGTGCCAGCAGCTTAAGTTGGGGACAGGGATGTTACTCCTCTGGAAACACCATATATTTT. Translation: CASSLSWGQGCYSSGNTIYF. The full variable domain, in which reference TRBV7-3 and TRBJ1-3 provide the parts outside the CDR3, is GAGVSQTPSNKVTEKGKYVELRCDPISGHTALYWYRQSLGQGPEFLIYFQGTGAADDSGLPNDRFFAVRPEGSVSTLKIQRTERGDSAVYLCASSLSWGQGCYSSGNTIYFGEGSWLTVV.

This clonotype was recorded at least ten times. V gene TRBV11-2 combines with J gene TRBJ2-3, with 10 bases lining up with TRBD2. This CDR3 spans 23 amino acids. Looked up from germline, CDR1 is SGHAT and CDR2 is FQNNGV. Trimming took 0 bases from V and 6 from J; bases not matched to a gene: 27. DNA for the CDR3: TGTGCCAGCAGCTTAGATCACGTAAAGCTCTATTATTCCCAGCGGGAGGGCAGGGATACGCAGTATTTT. It specifies CASSLDHVKLYYSQREGRDTQYF.

The genes are TRBV7-9 and TRBJ1-1; no firm D call. The CDR3 covers 11 residues. Germline CDR1 is SEHNR and CDR2 is FQNEAQ (reference sequence). With 8 bases removed from V and 8 bases from J, the gap between germline ends came to 12 bases. The CDR3 DNA sequence: TGTGCCAGCGGGGAATCCCGCGAAGCTTTCTTT. This translates into CASGESREAFF.